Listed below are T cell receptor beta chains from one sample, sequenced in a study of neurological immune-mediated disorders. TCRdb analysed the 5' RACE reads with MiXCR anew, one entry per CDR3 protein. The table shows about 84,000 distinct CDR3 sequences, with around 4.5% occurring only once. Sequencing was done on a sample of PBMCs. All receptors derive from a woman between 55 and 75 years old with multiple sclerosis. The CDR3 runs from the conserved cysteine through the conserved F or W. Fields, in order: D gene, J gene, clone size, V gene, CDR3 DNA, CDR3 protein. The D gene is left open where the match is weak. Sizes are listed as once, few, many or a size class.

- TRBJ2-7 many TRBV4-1 TGCGCCAGCAGCTCCCCGGCCCGCGATGCTGGAGAGCAGTACTTC CASSSPARDAGEQYF
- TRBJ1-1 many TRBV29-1 TGCAGCGTAGCACAGGGTAGGGACACTGAAGCTTTCTTT CSVAQGRDTEAFF
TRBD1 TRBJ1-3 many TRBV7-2 TGTGCCAGCAGCTCAAGGGACAGCTCTGGAAACACCATATATTTT CASSSRDSSGNTIYF
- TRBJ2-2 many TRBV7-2 TGTGCCAGCAGCTCGGGACTCACGAACACCGGGGAGCTGTTTTTT CASSSGLTNTGELFF
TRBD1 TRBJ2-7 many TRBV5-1 TGCGCCAGCAGCTTGTCGCCGGACAGGGGCTACGAGCAGTACTTC CASSLSPDRGYEQYF
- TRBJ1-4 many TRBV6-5 TGTGCCAGCAGTGACCCGGCGAGGGGGAGTGAAAAACTGTTTTTT CASSDPARGSEKLFF
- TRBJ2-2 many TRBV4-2 TGTGCCAGCAGCCCATCCGACCTGGTCGACGGGGAGCTGTTTTTT CASSPSDLVDGELFF
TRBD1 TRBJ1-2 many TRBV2 TGTGCCAGCAGGCCCGGACAGGCGTATGGCTACACCTTC CASRPGQAYGYTF
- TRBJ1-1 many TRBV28 TGTGCCAGCAGTTTTCTCAGCACTGAAGCTTTCTTT CASSFLSTEAFF
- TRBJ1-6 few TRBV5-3 TGTGCCAGAAGCCGTCGGGCGAGCTCCTATAATTCACCCCTCCACTTT CARSRRASSYNSPLHF
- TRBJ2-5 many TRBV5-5 TGTGCCAGCAGCCGGGGGGAGACCCAGTACTTC CASSRGETQYF
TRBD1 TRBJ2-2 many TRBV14 TGTGCCAGCAGCCAAGAGATCGACAGGGCTTCGAACACCGGGGAGCTGTTTTTT CASSQEIDRASNTGELFF
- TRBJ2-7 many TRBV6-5 TGTGCCAGCAATCTGGACGGAGTCCGTCCCGAGCAGTACTTC CASNLDGVRPEQYF
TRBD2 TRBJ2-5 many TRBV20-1 TGCAGTGCTAGAGGGGCTAGCGGGGCCAAACGGGGAGAGACCCAGTACTTC CSARGASGAKRGETQYF
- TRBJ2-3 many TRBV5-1 TGCGCCTCCCATCTTGCGGGGTCTGGCACAGATACGCAGTATTTT CASHLAGSGTDTQYF
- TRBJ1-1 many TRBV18 TGTGCCAGCTCATCGTTAGTAGGGAACACTGAAGCTTTCTTT CASSSLVGNTEAFF
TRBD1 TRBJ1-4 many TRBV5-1 TGCGCCAGCAGCGGGACAGGGGGGAATTATAATGAAAAACTGTTTTTT CASSGTGGNYNEKLFF
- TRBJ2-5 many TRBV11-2 TGTGCCAGCAGGCAAGTCGGAGACAGGCGGGAGACCCAGTACTTC CASRQVGDRRETQYF
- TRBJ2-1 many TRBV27 TGTGCCAGCAGTGGGGGGACCTGGTACAATGAGCAGTTCTTC CASSGGTWYNEQFF
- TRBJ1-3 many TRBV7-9 TGTGCCAGCAGCTTCCCAAACGTAAACACCATATATTTT CASSFPNVNTIYF
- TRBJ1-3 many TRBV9 TGTGCCAGCAGCGTAGAGGCGGGTGGCTCTGGAAACACCATATATTTT CASSVEAGGSGNTIYF
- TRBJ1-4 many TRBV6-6 TGTGCCAGCAGCACTCACAGGGTCAGTGAAAAACTGTTTTTT CASSTHRVSEKLFF
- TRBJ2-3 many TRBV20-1 TGCAGTGCTGGAAGGGACGGACGCACAGATACGCAGTATTTT CSAGRDGRTDTQYF
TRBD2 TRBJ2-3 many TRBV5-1 TGCGCCAGCAGCAAACTAGCGGGGGCCGGGGATACGCAGTATTTT CASSKLAGAGDTQYF
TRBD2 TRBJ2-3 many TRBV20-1 TGCAGTGCGACCGGGACTAGCGTCACAGATACGCAGTATTTT CSATGTSVTDTQYF
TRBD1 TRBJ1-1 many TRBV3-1 TGTGCCAGCAGCGACCGACAGGGGTGGGATGAAGCTTTCTTT CASSDRQGWDEAFF